Detailed here is one T cell receptor beta chain. This entry belongs to a study of CD8 T cells in Susac syndrome. V was pared by 11 bases and J by 4 bases, with 14 bases between. The CDR3 runs 12 residues. Random hexamers primed reverse transcription of about 0.45 to 1 ug RNA. In TCRdb, the immunoSEQ multiplex PCR reads were re-called with MiXCR into one record per CDR3 protein. The sample contains approximately 190,000 distinct CDR3 sequences, 85% to 95% of which appear only once. The source material was CD8+ T cells from PBMCs. The V gene is TRBV12-3 or TRBV12-4, the J gene TRBJ1-2, with D possibly matching TRBD1 (5 bases). This TCR came from a human donor with Susac syndrome. The CDR3 DNA is TGTGCCTCTATGGGGCCGGGCTATGGCTACACCTTC. It encodes CASMGPGYGYTF.